The 25 T cell receptor beta chains below come from one sample, sequenced in a study of shared clonotypes between healthy human individuals. Using immunoSEQ multiplex PCR, the repertoire was profiled, and TCRdb retains in-frame clones only, with some absent. The sample holds about 480,000 clones; about three quarters are singletons and the top ten take around 13%. Sequenced sample: PBMCs. The receptors shown here come from a woman in her forties in good health. Some clones in this sample may be carry-over from other donors' samples.

This clone has a single count. V usage is TRBV5-1 and J usage is TRBJ2-2; D is uncertain. Germline V CDR1 and CDR2: SGHRS, YFSETQ. The V end was cut by 1 base, the J end by 1 base, with 8 bases between. CDR3 length equals 15 residues. This CDR3 is CASSLSAENTGELFF. The CDR3 nucleotides are TGCGCCAGCAGCTTGTCGGCAGAGAACACCGGGGAGCTGTTTTTT. Full variable domain (rest looked up from reference TRBV5-1 and TRBJ2-2): KAGVTQTPRYLIKTRGQQVTLSCSPISGHRSVSWYQQTPGQGLQFLFEYFSETQRNKGNFPGRFSGRQFSNSRSEMNVSTLELGDSALYLCASSLSAENTGELFFGEGSRLTVL.

The chain combines TRBV5-1 with TRBJ2-2, with D perhaps TRBD1 (5 bases). The V end lost 0 bases, the J end lost 3 bases, and 9 bases lay between the germline ends. Germline V gene lookup returns CDR1 SGHRS and CDR2 YFSETQ. The CDR3 sequence is 15 residues long. CDR3 sequence reads: CASSLEDTDTGELFF. The CDR3 DNA reads as TGCGCCAGCAGCTTGGAGGACACCGACACCGGGGAGCTGTTTTTT.

This clone occurred once. This chain joins TRBV7-9 and TRBJ2-7, with a tentative D call TRBD2 (6 bases). CDR3 length equals 15 residues. Germline V CDR1 and CDR2: SEHNR, FQNEAQ (reference sequence). The V and J ends lost 1 base and 5 bases respectively, with 15 bases between them. CDR3 DNA: TGTGCCAGCAGCTTAGGGAGGGTATCTAGCAACGAGCAGTACTTC. It encodes CASSLGRVSSNEQYF. Combining the CDR3 with reference TRBV7-9 and TRBJ2-7 gives the whole variable domain DTGVSQNPRHKITKRGQNVTFRCDPISEHNRLYWYRQTLGQGPEFLTYFQNEAQLEKSRLLSDRFSAERPKGSFSTLEIQRTEQGDSAMYLCASSLGRVSSNEQYFGPGTRLTVT.

To note about this clone: It is likely a read error: a sequence one base away is far more abundant. The chain recombines TRBV7-6 with TRBJ2-3; possible D gene TRBD1, 6 bases. Germline loops: CDR1 SGHVS, CDR2 FNYEAQ. Trimming removed 5 bases from V and 2 bases from J, with 17 bases in between. The CDR3 covers 16 residues. As DNA, the CDR3 is TGTGCCAGCAGCCTGGGGGCAGGCAGATACACAGATACGCAGTATTTT. It translates to CASSLGAGRYTDTQYF.

V and J are TRBV10-3 and TRBJ2-7; D gene ambiguous. The CDR3 sequence is 15 residues long. V was pared by 4 bases and J by 3 bases, with 16 bases between. Per the germline V gene, CDR1 is ENHRY and CDR2 is SYGVKD. The CDR3 region is CAISAGEGPDYEQYF. CDR3 DNA sequence: TGTGCCATCAGTGCTGGAGAAGGTCCGGACTACGAGCAGTACTTC.

J is TRBJ2-7 and V is TRBV2; 9 nucleotides agree with TRBD2. The CDR3 runs 15 residues. CDR1 and CDR2 from the germline V gene are SNHLY and FYNNEI. Losses at the gene ends were 2 bases for V and 4 bases for J; bases not matched to a gene: 6. The CDR3 protein is CASSERSSGAYEQYF. In DNA, the CDR3 is TGTGCCAGCAGTGAACGGTCTAGCGGGGCTTACGAGCAGTACTTC.

The chain is built from TRBV7-3 and TRBJ1-3; a weak D match, TRBD1 (5 bases). Germline V gene data show CDR1 as SGHTA and CDR2 as FQGTGA. The V end was cut by 8 bases, the J end by 0 bases, with 8 bases between. The CDR3 totals 13 residues. This CDR3 reads CASGGSSGNTIYF. CDR3 in DNA: TGTGCCAGCGGGGGGTCCTCTGGAAACACCATATATTTT.

The V gene is TRBV23-1, the J gene TRBJ1-5; 7 bases are shared with TRBD1. TRBV23-1 is filed as an ORF, its function uncertain. The J segment lost 6 bases and the V segment lost 8 bases, leaving 16 bases of the junction unmatched. This CDR3 contains 16 residues. CDR3 bases: TGCGCCAGCCGCCACCCAAGGGACAGTTGTAGTCAGCCCCAGCATTTT. Residues: CASRHPRDSCSQPQHF.

This clone was found once. The chain uses TRBV13 and TRBJ2-5; tentative D call: TRBD2 (5 bases). The germline V gene has CDR1 PRHDT and CDR2 FYEKMQ (reference sequence). Trimming left V 6 bases short and J 2 bases short, with 13 bases between. This CDR3 is built from 14 residues. CDR3 DNA sequence: TGTGCCAGCAGTAGGAGGCGCAAGCAAGAGACCCAGTACTTC. Protein sequence: CASSRRRKQETQYF.

This sequence joins TRBV19 and TRBJ2-7, with 7 positions matching TRBD2. The V gene end was trimmed by 3 bases and the J gene end by 2 bases; junction bases not matched to a gene: 7. The CDR3 contains 15 residues. Germline V gene data show CDR1 as LNHDA and CDR2 as SQIVND (reference sequence). The CDR3 nucleotides read TGTGCCAGTAGTATTGGCCTAGCGGTAGCCTACGAGCAGTACTTC. This translates into CASSIGLAVAYEQYF. The full variable domain, its missing parts supplied by reference TRBV19 and TRBJ2-7, is DGGITQSPKYLFRKEGQNVTLSCEQNLNHDAMYWYRQDPGQGLRLIYYSQIVNDFQKGDIAEGYSVSREKKESFPLTVTSAQKNPTAFYLCASSIGLAVAYEQYFGPGTRLTVT.

The V gene is TRBV5-4, the J gene TRBJ2-1, with 7 bases identical to TRBD2. Germline CDR1 reads SGHNT; CDR2 reads YYREEE (reference sequence). The CDR3 loop spans 14 amino acids. J lost 4 bases, V lost 9 bases, and 10 bases had no gene match. Here the CDR3 reads CATTTGLSYNEQFF. CDR3 DNA: TGTGCCACCACCACGGGACTATCTTACAATGAGCAGTTCTTC.

The CDR3 DNA follows: TGTGCCAGCAGTGCCGGACTAGCGGGAGTCGACGAGCAGTACTTC. Amino acids: CASSAGLAGVDEQYF. This sequence joins TRBV25-1 and TRBJ2-5, with 13 nucleotides matching TRBD2. The DNA end favors TRBJ2-7, so the J call may be wrong. Germline-derived CDR1 and CDR2 are MGHDK and SYGVNS. This CDR3 contains 15 residues.

This clone came up many times. The chain uses TRBV23-1 and TRBJ1-2; D not resolved. TRBV23-1 falls under the ORF class, with uncertain function. Between the trimmed V and J ends, which lost 3 bases and 4 bases, there was a span of 9 bases. This CDR3 has 13 residues. The CDR3 is CASSHQELYGYTF. CDR3 coding DNA: TGCGCCAGCAGTCATCAGGAACTCTATGGCTACACCTTC.

The chain is built from TRBV7-6 and TRBJ2-7; TRBD2 matches 8 bases. The trim removed 1 base at V and 7 bases at J, leaving 9 bases unmatched. The CDR3 loop spans 15 amino acids. The germline V gene has CDR1 SGHVS and CDR2 FNYEAQ. The CDR3, as DNA: TGTGCCAGCAGCTTAGATCCAGCGGGAGTTTGGGAGCAGTACTTC. It translates to CASSLDPAGVWEQYF. Together with reference TRBV7-6 and TRBJ2-7, the CDR3 gives the full variable domain: GAGVSQSPRYKVTKRGQDVALRCDPISGHVSLYWYRQALGQGPEFLTYFNYEAQQDKSGLPNDRFSAERPEGSISTLTIQRTEQRDSAMYRCASSLDPAGVWEQYFGPGTRLTVT.

The chain couples TRBV9 to TRBJ2-5; 7 positions agree with TRBD1. The J call is uncertain, as TRBJ2-7 better fits the DNA end. There are 15 residues in the CDR3. CDR1 and CDR2 from the germline V gene are SGDLS and YYNGEE. Here the CDR3 reads CASSPTGEVAYEQYF. The DNA for the CDR3 is TGTGCCAGCAGCCCAACAGGGGAAGTCGCCTACGAGCAGTACTTC.

This clone was seen repeatedly, ten times or more. V and J are TRBV7-6 and TRBJ2-4; 14 positions agree with TRBD2. Germline V lookup: CDR1 SGHVS, CDR2 FNYEAQ. With 1 base clipped from V and 0 bases from J, the junction kept 2 bases outside the gene matches. CDR3 size: 18 residues. The CDR3 sequence: CASSLGGLAGVAKNIQYF. The CDR3 DNA reads TGTGCCAGCAGCTTAGGGGGACTAGCGGGAGTAGCCAAAAACATTCAGTACTTC.

This rearrangement joins TRBV7-2 to TRBJ1-3, with D perhaps TRBD1 (5 bases). The germline V gene encodes CDR1 SGHTA and CDR2 FQGNSA. V was cut by 1 base and J by 0 bases, with 13 bases left in between. The CDR3 contains 17 residues. The CDR3 sequence is CASSLVVRASSGNTIYF. In nucleotides, the CDR3 is TGTGCCAGCAGCTTAGTTGTCAGGGCGAGCTCTGGAAACACCATATATTTT.

The chain is built from TRBV7-2 and TRBJ1-6; D is perhaps TRBD1 (6 bases). Looked up from germline, CDR1 is SGHTA and CDR2 is FQGNSA. CDR3 size: 14 residues. V was trimmed by 4 bases and J by 5 bases, leaving 9 bases between them. The CDR3, as DNA: TGTGCCAGCAGCTGGACAGTTGATAATTCACCCCTCCACTTT. This gives the protein CASSWTVDNSPLHF.

This clone was detected only once. V and J are TRBV9 and TRBJ2-6, with a weak D call TRBD1 (6 bases). Germline V lookup: CDR1 SGDLS, CDR2 YYNGEE. CDR3 length: 16 amino acids. Trimming left V 4 bases short and J 2 bases short, with 13 bases between. The CDR3 bases are TGTGCCAGCAGCAAACAGGGTGGCGCTGGGGCCAACGTCCTGACTTTC. This sequence encodes CASSKQGGAGANVLTF. The whole variable domain, filled in from reference TRBV9 and TRBJ2-6, reads DSGVTQTPKHLITATGQRVTLRCSPRSGDLSVYWYQQSLDQGLQFLIQYYNGEERAKGNILERFSAQQFPDLHSELNLSSLELGDSALYFCASSKQGGAGANVLTFGAGSRLTVL.

This clone was observed once. V usage is TRBV6-6 and J usage is TRBJ1-1; D possibly corresponds to TRBD1 (6 bases). V was trimmed by 2 bases and J by 5 bases, leaving 12 bases between them. The germline V gene has CDR1 MNHNY and CDR2 SVGAGI (reference sequence). The length of the CDR3 is 14 residues. The CDR3 nucleotides are TGTGCCAGCAGTTACACCGGGGGCGAAACTGAAGCTTTCTTT. This encodes CASSYTGGETEAFF.

This sequence joins TRBV29-1 and TRBJ1-2; no reliable D call. Germline CDR1 is SQVTM and CDR2 is ANQGSEA. The CDR3 is 12 residues long. CDR3 nucleotides: TGCATCGTATTGGGCGGGAACTATGGCTACACCTTC. Translation: CIVLGGNYGYTF.

Ten or more counts support this clone. In the same sample, other DNA sequences code for this CDR3. The V and J genes are TRBV29-1 and TRBJ2-5, with D possibly TRBD2 on 5 matching bases. Germline values: CDR1 SQVTM, CDR2 ANQGSEA. The V end was cut by 1 base, the J end by 2 bases, with 8 bases between. This CDR3 has 13 residues. Written as DNA, the CDR3 is TGCAGCGTTGAAGTAGCGACACAAGAGACCCAGTACTTC. As protein: CSVEVATQETQYF.

Concerning this clone itself: Distinct nucleotide sequences in the sample also encode this CDR3. The chain carries TRBV5-1 and TRBJ1-3; D might be TRBD1 (6 bases). With 0 bases removed from V and 2 bases from J, the gap between germline ends came to 6 bases. Germline assignment: CDR1 SGHRS and CDR2 YFSETQ. CDR3 length equals 14 residues. The CDR3 loop is CASSLGTAGNTIYF. CDR3 nucleotide sequence: TGCGCCAGCAGCTTGGGGACAGCTGGAAACACCATATATTTT.

The chain uses TRBV6-5 and TRBJ2-7; D might be TRBD1 or TRBD2, each matching 5 bases. The germline CDR1 and CDR2 sequences are MNHEY and SVGAGI. V was pared by 6 bases and J by 2 bases, with 17 bases between. The CDR3 totals 15 residues. CDR3 in amino acids: CASSFKGDGAYEQYF. CDR3 DNA: TGTGCCAGCAGCTTTAAAGGGGACGGCGCCTACGAGCAGTACTTC.

This chain joins TRBV5-5 and TRBJ2-7; 7 nucleotides align to TRBD2. This CDR3 is 13 amino acids long. Germline CDR1 and CDR2: SGHKS and YYEKEE (reference sequence). The V and J ends lost 8 bases and 6 bases, in that order; junction bases with no gene match: 11. The CDR3 here is CASYGPSGGEQYF. DNA for the CDR3: TGTGCCAGTTATGGCCCATCGGGGGGCGAGCAGTACTTC.